Detailed here is one T cell receptor (beta chain). TCRdb re-called the 5' RACE reads with MiXCR, one entry per CDR3 protein. The sample holds some 200,000 distinct CDR3 sequences, about 22% seen once. The entry originates in a study of T-cell memory formation after mild COVID-19. Study-level information: Largely, the TCR clusters proved donor specific.

Trimming took off 2 bases at V and 5 bases at J, with 7 bases between the two ends. This CDR3 contains 11 residues. Germline CDR1 is SQVTM and CDR2 is ANQGSEA. This rearrangement joins TRBV29-1 to TRBJ2-7, with D uncertain. The sequencing sample was made of PBMCs or a T cell subset sorted from them (not recorded which). This receptor was identified in an adult woman who had mild COVID-19 (a few samples of this study predate the infection). Cell type and time point are not known. The CDR3 spells CSVELWNEQYF. For the CDR3, the DNA is TGCAGCGTTGAACTATGGAACGAGCAGTACTTC.